The rows below give T cell receptor beta chains drawn from one sample of a study of T cells after yellow fever vaccination. TCRdb re-called the 5' RACE reads through MiXCR, storing one row per CDR3 protein. The sample carries some 550,000 distinct CDR3 sequences, around 21% recorded once. The sequences come from PBMCs, collected 15 days after the yellow fever booster vaccination. The receptor set was obtained from a man aged 30 to 45 who received the YFV17D yellow fever vaccine. The CDR3 runs from the conserved cysteine through the conserved F or W. The D gene is left open where the match is weak. Size tells how often a clone was seen (once, few, many) or the class of an expanded clone, and some rows leave it out.

>few|TRBJ2-7|TRBD1|TRBV20-1
CSARETGVTYVIQQYF
TGCAGTGCTAGAGAAACAGGGGTTACCTACGTTATCCAGCAGTACTTC
>few|TRBJ2-3|-|TRBV30
CAWTVGDTQYF
TGTGCCTGGACCGTTGGCGATACGCAGTATTTT
>few|TRBJ1-6|-|TRBV11-2
CASSQSSQGSSPLHF
TGTGCCAGCAGCCAGTCCTCACAGGGATCTTCACCCCTCCACTTT
>few|TRBJ1-5|-|TRBV3-1
CASSQEGWPQHF
TGTGCCAGCAGCCAAGAGGGGTGGCCCCAGCATTTT
>-|TRBJ2-5|-|TRBV20-1
CSANSPPSLETQYF
TGCAGTGCAAATAGTCCCCCAAGCTTAGAGACCCAGTACTTC
>-|TRBJ2-2|TRBD1|TRBV29-1
CSVDTGGAGELFF
TGCAGCGTAGATACAGGGGGCGCGGGGGAGCTGTTTTTT
>few|TRBJ2-2|-|TRBV10-3
CAISVREGSGGELFF
TGTGCCATCAGTGTTCGGGAAGGAAGTGGCGGGGAGCTGTTTTTT
>-|TRBJ1-3|-|TRBV29-1
CSVLDRPGNTIYF
TGCAGCGTTTTAGACCGCCCGGGAAACACCATATATTTT
>-|TRBJ2-3|TRBD2|TRBV2
CAVTRGDLNTDTQYF
TGTGCCGTCACTCGGGGGGATCTGAACACAGATACGCAGTATTTT
>few|TRBJ2-1|TRBD2|TRBV29-1
CSVPGTSGRAGDEQFF
TGCAGCGTCCCAGGGACTAGCGGGAGGGCCGGCGATGAGCAGTTCTTC
>-|TRBJ2-7|-|TRBV14
CASSQVRRGAYEQYF
TGTGCCAGCAGCCAAGTTCGGCGCGGAGCATACGAGCAGTACTTC
>few|TRBJ2-7|-|TRBV7-2
CASSRGVAYEQYF
TGTGCCAGCAGCAGAGGGGTAGCCTACGAGCAGTACTTC
>once|TRBJ2-5|-|TRBV29-1
CSVDPAQETQYF
TGCAGCGTTGACCCAGCTCAAGAGACCCAGTACTTC
>-|TRBJ2-3|-|TRBV4-3
CASSQVVFGMDTQYF
TGCGCCAGCAGCCAAGTAGTGTTCGGGATGGATACGCAGTATTTT
>-|TRBJ1-2|-|TRBV6-1
CASSTPRQGIYGYTF
TGTGCCAGCAGTACCCCTCGCCAGGGAATCTATGGCTACACCTTC
>-|TRBJ1-1|-|TRBV12-3/TRBV12-4
CASTANTEAFF
TGTGCCAGTACAGCGAACACTGAAGCTTTCTTT
>-|TRBJ2-7|TRBD2|TRBV9
CASSRLAGGDEQYF
TGTGCCAGCAGCCGACTAGCGGGAGGAGACGAGCAGTACTTC
>-|TRBJ1-4|TRBD1|TRBV7-8
CASSRGTAEKLFF
TGTGCCAGCAGTCGCGGGACAGCCGAAAAACTGTTTTTT
>once|TRBJ2-7|-|TRBV6-1
CAIGQGGTSYEQYF
TGTGCCATCGGTCAGGGCGGGACTTCGTACGAGCAGTACTTC
>few|TRBJ2-2|-|TRBV7-2
CASSPRTGVLFF
TGTGCCAGCAGCCCCCGGACGGGAGTGCTGTTTTTT
>few|TRBJ2-2|TRBD2|TRBV7-2
CASSLVGAAGVTGELFF
TGTGCCAGCAGCTTAGTGGGGGCAGCGGGAGTTACCGGGGAGCTGTTTTTT
>few|TRBJ2-6|TRBD1|TRBV7-8
CASSTDRRSSGANVLTF
TGTGCCAGCAGCACGGACAGGCGGAGCTCTGGGGCCAACGTCCTGACTTTC
>-|TRBJ2-2|TRBD1|TRBV24-1
CATSDLRLGQGPGELFF
TGTGCCACCAGTGATTTGCGGTTGGGACAGGGCCCCGGGGAGCTGTTTTTT
>-|TRBJ2-1|-|TRBV7-2
CASIPFRGAYNEQFF
TGTGCCAGCATCCCCTTCCGGGGAGCTTACAATGAGCAGTTCTTC